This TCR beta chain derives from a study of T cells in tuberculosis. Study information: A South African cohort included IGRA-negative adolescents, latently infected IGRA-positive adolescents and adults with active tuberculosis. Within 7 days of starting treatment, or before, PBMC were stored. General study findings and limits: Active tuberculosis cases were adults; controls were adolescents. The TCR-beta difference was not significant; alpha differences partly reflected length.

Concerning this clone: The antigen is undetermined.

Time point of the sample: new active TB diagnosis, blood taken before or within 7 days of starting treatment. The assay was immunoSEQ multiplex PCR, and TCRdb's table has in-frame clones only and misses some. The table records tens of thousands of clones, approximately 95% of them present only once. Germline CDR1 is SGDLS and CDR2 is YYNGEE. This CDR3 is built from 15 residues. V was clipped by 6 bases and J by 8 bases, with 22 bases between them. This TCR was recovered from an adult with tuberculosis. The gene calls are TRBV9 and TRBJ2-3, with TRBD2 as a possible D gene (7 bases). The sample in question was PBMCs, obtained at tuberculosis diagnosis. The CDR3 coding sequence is TGTGCCAGCACCCCCCCGGGGGGCTCCGGAGGTACGCAGTATTTT. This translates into CASTPPGGSGGTQYF.